The clone carrying this T cell receptor beta chain showed up many times. No antigen is known for it. These data come from a study of human T cells and chemical hapten exposure. The time point was: patch test 1, 2 weeks after DPC sensitization. The treatment was: therapeutic diphenylcyclopropenone sensitization with weekly scalp DPC. Study-level findings and limits: With patch test score, the counts of PT1 expanded TCRs showed a positive correlation.

Trimming shortened V by 5 bases and J by 3 bases, and 11 bases separated the two germline ends. Germline V gene sequence: CDR1 SQVTM, CDR2 ANQGSEA. The CDR3 contains 12 residues. Methods used by the authors: Counting gave a median of around 100,000 TCRs per sample, with values ranging from about 20,000 to 750,000. One entry per CDR3 protein results from TCRdb running MiXCR on the RACE reads. Clone size and V and J calls follow TCRdb, not the original study. The sample records tens of thousands of distinct CDR3 sequences, about 9.3% being singletons. The chain employs TRBV29-1 and TRBJ2-7; D possibly corresponds to TRBD1 (6 bases). The source was whole blood, collected in connection with sensitization to the hapten diphenylcyclopropenone (DPC). This clonotype was obtained from a middle-aged woman with alopecia areata. Some clones in this sample may be carry-over from other donors' samples. The CDR3 nucleotides are TGCAGCGTTTCTAAGACAGGCTACGAGCAGTACTTC. Its protein product is CSVSKTGYEQYF.